This TCR beta chain was recorded in a study of lymphopenia after photon versus proton radiotherapy. Study-level findings and limits: Under photons, naive T cells and diversity fell while effector/memory populations rose. Better survival with proton therapy was suggested as possible, not demonstrated. A bigger post-nadir fall in TCR diversity correlated inversely with survival time in deceased patients. After lymphocyte nadir, photon-treated repertoires showed oligoclonal expansion, especially CD8+ Temra.

With 2 bases clipped from V and 8 bases from J, the junction kept 3 bases outside the gene matches. CDR1 is KGHSH and CDR2 is LQKENI in the germline V gene. There are 13 residues in the CDR3. This clone was recorded once. Its antigen is not identified. TCRdb's copy holds only in-frame clones and misses some; the assay was immunoSEQ multiplex PCR. Of some 31,000 clones in the sample, around 82% were seen once. Sequencing used peripheral blood, obtained from a patient treated with proton-based radiotherapy. The sequence was obtained from a woman aged 65 to 85 with pancreatic cancer. The J gene is TRBJ2-1, the V gene TRBV18; 7 bases are a match to TRBD1. The CDR3 spells CASSPKGGHEQFF. In DNA form, the CDR3 reads TGTGCCAGCTCACCAAAAGGGGGCCATGAGCAGTTCTTC.